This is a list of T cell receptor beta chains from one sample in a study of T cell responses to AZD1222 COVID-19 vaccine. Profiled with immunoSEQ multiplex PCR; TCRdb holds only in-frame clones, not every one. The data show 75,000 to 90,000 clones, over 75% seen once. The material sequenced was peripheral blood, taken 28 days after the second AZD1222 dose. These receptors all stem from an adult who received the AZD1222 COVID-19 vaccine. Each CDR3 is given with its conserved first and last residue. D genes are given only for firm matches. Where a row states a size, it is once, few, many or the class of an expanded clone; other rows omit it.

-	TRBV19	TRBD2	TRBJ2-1	TGTGCCAGTAGTACTACCGGGACTAGCTTCAATGAGCAGTTCTTC	CASSTTGTSFNEQFF
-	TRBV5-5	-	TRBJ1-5	TGTGCCAGCAGCTTCAACTCAAATCAGCCCCAGCATTTT	CASSFNSNQPQHF
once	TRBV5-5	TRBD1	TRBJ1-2	TGTGCCAGCAGCTTCGGACAGGGGGTGGACTATGGCTACACCTTC	CASSFGQGVDYGYTF
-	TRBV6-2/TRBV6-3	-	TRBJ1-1	TGTGCCAGCAGTTACATGGGAAAGACTGAAGCTTTCTTT	CASSYMGKTEAFF
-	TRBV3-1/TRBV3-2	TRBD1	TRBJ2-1	TGTGCCAGCAGACGAACGACGGGACAGGGAAGGCCGTCCTACAATGAGCAGTTCTTC	CASRRTTGQGRPSYNEQFF
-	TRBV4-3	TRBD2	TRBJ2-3	TGCGCCAGCAGCCAAGATCTGGGACTAGCGGGTAGAACTAGCACAGATACGCAGTATTTT	CASSQDLGLAGRTSTDTQYF
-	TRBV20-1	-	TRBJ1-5	TGCAGTGTTAGTCCGGGGGGTCAGCCCCAGCATTTT	CSVSPGGQPQHF
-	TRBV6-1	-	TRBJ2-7	TGTGCCAGCAGTGAACGTCAAGTTGGGCGGGACGAGCAGTACTTC	CASSERQVGRDEQYF
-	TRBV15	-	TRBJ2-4	TGTGCCACCAGCAGACAGGAGAGGTCAAGGGGGTCAGCCAAAAACATTCAGTACTTC	CATSRQERSRGSAKNIQYF
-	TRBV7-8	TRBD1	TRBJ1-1	TGTGCCAGCAGCTTAACAGGGGGCACTGAAGCTTTCTTT	CASSLTGGTEAFF
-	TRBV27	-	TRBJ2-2	TGTGCCAGCAGCCTTATCGGGTTAAACACCGGGGAGCTGTTTTTT	CASSLIGLNTGELFF
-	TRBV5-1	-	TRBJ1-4	TGCGCCAGCAGATCCGGGACCACGAGTGAAAAACTGTTTTTT	CASRSGTTSEKLFF
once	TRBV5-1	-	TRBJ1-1	TGCGCCAGCAGCTTGAACCTAGGCGAAGCTTTCTTT	CASSLNLGEAFF
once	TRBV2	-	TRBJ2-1	TGTGCCAGCACCGCAGGACGGGGGACCTACAATGAGCAGTTCTTC	CASTAGRGTYNEQFF